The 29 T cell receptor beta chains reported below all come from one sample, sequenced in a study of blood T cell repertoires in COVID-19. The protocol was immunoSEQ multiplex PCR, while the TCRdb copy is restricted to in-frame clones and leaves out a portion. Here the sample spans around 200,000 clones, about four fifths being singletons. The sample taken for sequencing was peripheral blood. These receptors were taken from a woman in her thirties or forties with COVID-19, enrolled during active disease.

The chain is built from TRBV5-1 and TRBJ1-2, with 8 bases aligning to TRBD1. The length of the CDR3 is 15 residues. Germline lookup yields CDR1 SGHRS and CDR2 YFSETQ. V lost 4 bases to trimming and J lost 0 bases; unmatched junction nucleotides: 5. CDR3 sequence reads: CASSLRDRPNYGYTF. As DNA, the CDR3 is TGCGCCAGCAGCCTCCGGGACAGGCCTAACTATGGCTACACCTTC.

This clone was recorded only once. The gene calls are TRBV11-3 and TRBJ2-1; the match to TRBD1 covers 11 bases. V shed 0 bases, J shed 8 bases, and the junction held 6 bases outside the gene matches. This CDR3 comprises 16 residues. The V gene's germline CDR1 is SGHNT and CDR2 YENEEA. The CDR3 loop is CASSLDGQGARHEQFF. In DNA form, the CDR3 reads TGTGCCAGCAGCTTAGACGGACAGGGGGCTCGTCATGAGCAGTTCTTC.

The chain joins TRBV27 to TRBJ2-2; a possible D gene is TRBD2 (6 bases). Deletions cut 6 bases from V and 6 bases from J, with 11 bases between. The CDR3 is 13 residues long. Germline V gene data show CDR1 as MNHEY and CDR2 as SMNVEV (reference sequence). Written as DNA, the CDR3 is TGTGCCAGCAGCCGAGGGGAGGCCGGGGAGCTGTTTTTT. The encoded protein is CASSRGEAGELFF.

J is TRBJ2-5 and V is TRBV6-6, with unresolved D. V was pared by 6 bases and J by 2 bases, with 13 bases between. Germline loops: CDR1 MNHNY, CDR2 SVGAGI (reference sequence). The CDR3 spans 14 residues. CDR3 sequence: CASSYSTIQETQYF. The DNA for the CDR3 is TGTGCCAGCAGCTACAGCACTATACAAGAGACCCAGTACTTC.

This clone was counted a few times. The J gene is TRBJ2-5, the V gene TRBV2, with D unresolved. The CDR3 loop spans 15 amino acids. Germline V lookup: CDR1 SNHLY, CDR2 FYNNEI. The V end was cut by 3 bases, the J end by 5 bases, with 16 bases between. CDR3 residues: CASSDRAGRGETQYF. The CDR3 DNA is TGTGCCAGCAGTGACCGCGCAGGCCGTGGGGAGACCCAGTACTTC.

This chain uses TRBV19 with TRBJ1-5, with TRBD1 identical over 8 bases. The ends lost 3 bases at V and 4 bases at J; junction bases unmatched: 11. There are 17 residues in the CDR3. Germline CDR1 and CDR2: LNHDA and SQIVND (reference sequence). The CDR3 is CASSMGGGQGNNQPQHF. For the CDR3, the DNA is TGTGCCAGTAGTATGGGCGGAGGACAGGGAAATAATCAGCCCCAGCATTTT.

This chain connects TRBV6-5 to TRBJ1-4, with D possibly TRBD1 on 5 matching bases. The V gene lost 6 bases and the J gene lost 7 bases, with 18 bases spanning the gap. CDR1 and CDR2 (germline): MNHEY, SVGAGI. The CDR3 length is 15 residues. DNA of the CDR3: TGTGCCAGCAGATCCCTCAGGACAACGGGTGAAAAACTGTTTTTT. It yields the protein CASRSLRTTGEKLFF.

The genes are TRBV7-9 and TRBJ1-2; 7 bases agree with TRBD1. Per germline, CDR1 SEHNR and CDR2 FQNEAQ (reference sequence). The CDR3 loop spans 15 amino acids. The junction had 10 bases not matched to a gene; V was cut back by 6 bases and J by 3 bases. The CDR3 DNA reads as TGTGCCAGCAGATTCGAGACAGGGAGACACTATGGCTACACCTTC. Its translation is CASRFETGRHYGYTF.

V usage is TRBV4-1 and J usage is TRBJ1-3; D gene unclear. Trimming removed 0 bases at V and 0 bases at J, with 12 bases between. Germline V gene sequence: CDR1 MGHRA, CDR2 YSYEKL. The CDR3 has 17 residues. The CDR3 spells CASSQETTWSSGNTIYF. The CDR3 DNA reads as TGCGCCAGCAGCCAAGAGACTACATGGAGCTCTGGAAACACCATATATTTT.

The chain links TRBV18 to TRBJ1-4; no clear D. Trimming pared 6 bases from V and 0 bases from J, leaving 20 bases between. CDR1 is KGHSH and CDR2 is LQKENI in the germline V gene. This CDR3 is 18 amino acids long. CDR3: CASSPTHFTPATNEKLFF. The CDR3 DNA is TGTGCCAGCTCCCCTACTCACTTCACGCCCGCAACTAATGAAAAACTGTTTTTT.

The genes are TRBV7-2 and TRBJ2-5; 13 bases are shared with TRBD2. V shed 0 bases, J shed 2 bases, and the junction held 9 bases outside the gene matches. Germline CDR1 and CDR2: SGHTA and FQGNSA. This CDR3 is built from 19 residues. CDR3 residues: CASSLARTSGGVWQETQYF. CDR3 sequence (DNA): TGTGCCAGCAGCTTAGCGAGGACTAGCGGGGGCGTTTGGCAAGAGACCCAGTACTTC.

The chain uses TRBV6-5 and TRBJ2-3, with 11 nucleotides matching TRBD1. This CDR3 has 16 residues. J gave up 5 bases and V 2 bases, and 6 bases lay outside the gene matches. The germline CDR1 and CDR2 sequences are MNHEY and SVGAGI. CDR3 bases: TGTGCCAGCAGTTACGCCGGGACAGGGGGGTTAGATACGCAGTATTTT. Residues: CASSYAGTGGLDTQYF.

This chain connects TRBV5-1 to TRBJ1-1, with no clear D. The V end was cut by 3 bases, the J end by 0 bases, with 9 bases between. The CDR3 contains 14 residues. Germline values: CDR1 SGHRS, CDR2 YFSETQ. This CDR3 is CASSWTEMNTEAFF. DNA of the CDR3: TGCGCCAGCAGCTGGACTGAGATGAACACTGAAGCTTTCTTT. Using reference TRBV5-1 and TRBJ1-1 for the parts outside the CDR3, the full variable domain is KAGVTQTPRYLIKTRGQQVTLSCSPISGHRSVSWYQQTPGQGLQFLFEYFSETQRNKGNFPGRFSGRQFSNSRSEMNVSTLELGDSALYLCASSWTEMNTEAFFGQGTRLTVV.

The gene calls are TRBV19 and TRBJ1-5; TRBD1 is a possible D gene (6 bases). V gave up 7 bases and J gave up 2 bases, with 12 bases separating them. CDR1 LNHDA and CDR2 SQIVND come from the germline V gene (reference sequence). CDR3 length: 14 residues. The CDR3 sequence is CASIGTNRNQPQHF. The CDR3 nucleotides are TGTGCCAGTATCGGGACAAATCGCAATCAGCCCCAGCATTTT.

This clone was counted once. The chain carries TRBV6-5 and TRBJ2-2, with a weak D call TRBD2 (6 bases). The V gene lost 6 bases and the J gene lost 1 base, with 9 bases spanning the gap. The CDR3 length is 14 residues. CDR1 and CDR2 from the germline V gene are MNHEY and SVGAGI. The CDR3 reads CASRETRNTGELFF. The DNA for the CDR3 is TGTGCCAGCAGGGAGACTAGGAACACCGGGGAGCTGTTTTTT.

Written as DNA, the CDR3 is TGTGCCAGCAGCCAAGCCGAGGGGGCCATCGATGGCTACACCTTC. Amino acid sequence: CASSQAEGAIDGYTF. The V and J genes are TRBV4-2 and TRBJ1-2, with 7 bases aligning to TRBD1. V gave up 1 base and J gave up 6 bases; unmatched junction bases: 8. Looked up from germline, CDR1 is LGHNA and CDR2 is YNFKEQ. The CDR3 consists of 15 residues.

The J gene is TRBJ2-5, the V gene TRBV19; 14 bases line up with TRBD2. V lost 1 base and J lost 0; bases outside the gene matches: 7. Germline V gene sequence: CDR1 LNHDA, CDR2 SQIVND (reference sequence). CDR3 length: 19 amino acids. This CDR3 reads CASSIGGLAGGTYQETQYF. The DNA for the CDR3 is TGTGCCAGTAGTATAGGAGGACTAGCGGGAGGAACTTACCAAGAGACCCAGTACTTC.

In DNA form, the CDR3 reads TGTGCCACCAGCGATACAGGGAAAGCGTATGGCTACACCTTC. Its protein product is CATSDTGKAYGYTF. The chain is built from TRBV24-1 and TRBJ1-2; possibly TRBD1 for D (6 bases). The germline CDR1 and CDR2 sequences are KGHDR and SFDVKD. This CDR3 is 14 amino acids long. The germline V and J ends were trimmed by 7 bases and 5 bases, with 16 bases remaining between them.

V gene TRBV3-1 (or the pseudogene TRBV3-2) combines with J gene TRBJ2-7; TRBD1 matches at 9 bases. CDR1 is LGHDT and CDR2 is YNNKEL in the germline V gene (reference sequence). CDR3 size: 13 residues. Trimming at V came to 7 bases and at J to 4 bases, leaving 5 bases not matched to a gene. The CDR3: CASMGQGVYEQYF. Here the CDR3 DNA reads TGTGCCAGCATGGGACAGGGAGTGTACGAGCAGTACTTC.

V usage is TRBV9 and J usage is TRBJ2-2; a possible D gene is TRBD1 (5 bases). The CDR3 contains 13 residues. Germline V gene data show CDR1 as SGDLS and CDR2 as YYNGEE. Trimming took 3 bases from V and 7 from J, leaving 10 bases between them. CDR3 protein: CASSGTFGGELFF. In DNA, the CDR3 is TGTGCCAGCAGCGGGACATTCGGCGGGGAGCTGTTTTTT.

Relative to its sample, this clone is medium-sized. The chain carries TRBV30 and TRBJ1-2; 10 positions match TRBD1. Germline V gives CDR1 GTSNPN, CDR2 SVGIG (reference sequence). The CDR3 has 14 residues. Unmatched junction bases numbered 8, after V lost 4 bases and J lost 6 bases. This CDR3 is CAWIGQGGRHGYTF. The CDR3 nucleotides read TGTGCCTGGATCGGACAGGGGGGGCGTCATGGCTACACCTTC.

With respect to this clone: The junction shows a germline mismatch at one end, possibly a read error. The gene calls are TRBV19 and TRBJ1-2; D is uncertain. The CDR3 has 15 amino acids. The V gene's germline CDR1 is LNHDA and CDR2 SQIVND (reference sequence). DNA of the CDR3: TGTGCAAGTAATTCGGAGGCCCTCTCAGTCTGGGGCTACACCTTC. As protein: CASNSEALSVWGYTF.

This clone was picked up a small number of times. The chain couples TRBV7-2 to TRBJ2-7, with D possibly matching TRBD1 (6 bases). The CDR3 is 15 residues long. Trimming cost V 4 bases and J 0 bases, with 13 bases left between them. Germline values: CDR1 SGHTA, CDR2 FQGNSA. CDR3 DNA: TGTGCCAGCAGCTCCCCCCAGGGGCCCTCCTACGAGCAGTACTTC. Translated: CASSSPQGPSYEQYF.

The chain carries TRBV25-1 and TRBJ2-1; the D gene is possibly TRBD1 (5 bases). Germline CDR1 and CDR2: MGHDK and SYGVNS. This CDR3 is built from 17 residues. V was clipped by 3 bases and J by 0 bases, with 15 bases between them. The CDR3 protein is CASSDLTGIASYNEQFF. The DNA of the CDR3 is TGTGCCAGCAGTGACCTTACAGGTATCGCCTCCTACAATGAGCAGTTCTTC.

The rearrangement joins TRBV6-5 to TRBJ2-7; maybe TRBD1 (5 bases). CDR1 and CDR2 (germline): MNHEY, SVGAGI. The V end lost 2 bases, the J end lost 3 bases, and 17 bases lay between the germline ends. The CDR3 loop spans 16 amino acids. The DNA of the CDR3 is TGTGCCAGCAGTTACGGGGCTTTTGGGGAAGGCTACGAGCAGTACTTC. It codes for CASSYGAFGEGYEQYF.

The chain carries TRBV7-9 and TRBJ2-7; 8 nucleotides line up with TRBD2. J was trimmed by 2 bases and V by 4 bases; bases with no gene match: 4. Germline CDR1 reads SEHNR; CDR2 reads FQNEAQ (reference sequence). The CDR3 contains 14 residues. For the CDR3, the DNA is TGTGCCAGCAGCTCGCTCGGGAGGGCCTACGAGCAGTACTTC. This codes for CASSSLGRAYEQYF.

The CDR3 here is CASSNPGGEQYF. Written as DNA, the CDR3 is TGTGCCAGCAGCAACCCGGGTGGCGAGCAGTACTTC. V is TRBV9 and J is TRBJ2-7; no reliable D call. Germline values: CDR1 SGDLS, CDR2 YYNGEE. Trimming removed 4 bases from V and 6 bases from J, with 11 bases in between. This CDR3 is 12 amino acids long. Variable domain in full (rest from reference TRBV9 and TRBJ2-7): DSGVTQTPKHLITATGQRVTLRCSPRSGDLSVYWYQQSLDQGLQFLIQYYNGEERAKGNILERFSAQQFPDLHSELNLSSLELGDSALYFCASSNPGGEQYFGPGTRLTVT.

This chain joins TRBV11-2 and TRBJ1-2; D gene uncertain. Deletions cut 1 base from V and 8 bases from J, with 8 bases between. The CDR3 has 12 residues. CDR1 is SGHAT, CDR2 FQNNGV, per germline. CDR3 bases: TGTGCCAGCAGCTTAGTGAGCTGGGGCTACACCTTC. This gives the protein CASSLVSWGYTF.

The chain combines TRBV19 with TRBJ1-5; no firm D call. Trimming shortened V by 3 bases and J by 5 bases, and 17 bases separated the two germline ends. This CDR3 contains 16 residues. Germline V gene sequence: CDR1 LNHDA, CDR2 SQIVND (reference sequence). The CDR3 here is CASSIGQSTSYQPQHF. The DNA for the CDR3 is TGTGCCAGTAGTATTGGGCAGTCAACTAGTTATCAGCCCCAGCATTTT.